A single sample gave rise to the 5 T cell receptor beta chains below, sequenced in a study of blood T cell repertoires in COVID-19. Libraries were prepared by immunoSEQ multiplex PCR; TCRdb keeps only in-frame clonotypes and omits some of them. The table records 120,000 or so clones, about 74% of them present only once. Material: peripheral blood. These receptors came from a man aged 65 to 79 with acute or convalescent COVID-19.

DNA for the CDR3: TGTGCCAGTAGTTCTCGGGAGAGGGGCATCTATGGCTACACCTTC. Its protein product is CASSSRERGIYGYTF. The V call is TRBV19, the J call TRBJ1-2; a weak D match, TRBD1 (5 bases). The V gene's germline CDR1 is LNHDA and CDR2 SQIVND (reference sequence). The V and J ends lost 5 bases and 4 bases respectively, with 17 bases between them. This CDR3 spans 15 amino acids.

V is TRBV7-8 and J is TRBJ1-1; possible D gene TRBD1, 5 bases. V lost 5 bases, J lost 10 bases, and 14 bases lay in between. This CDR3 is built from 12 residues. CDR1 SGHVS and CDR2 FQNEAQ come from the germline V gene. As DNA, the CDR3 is TGTGCCAGCAGCCCGACAGAGTATGGAGCTTTCTTT. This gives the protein CASSPTEYGAFF.

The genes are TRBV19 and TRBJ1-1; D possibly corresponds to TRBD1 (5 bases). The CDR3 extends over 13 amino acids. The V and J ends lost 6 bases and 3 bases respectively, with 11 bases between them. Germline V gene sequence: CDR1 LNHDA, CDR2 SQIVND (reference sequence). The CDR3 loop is CASRKWGDTEAFF. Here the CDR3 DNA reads TGTGCCAGTAGGAAATGGGGGGACACTGAAGCTTTCTTT.

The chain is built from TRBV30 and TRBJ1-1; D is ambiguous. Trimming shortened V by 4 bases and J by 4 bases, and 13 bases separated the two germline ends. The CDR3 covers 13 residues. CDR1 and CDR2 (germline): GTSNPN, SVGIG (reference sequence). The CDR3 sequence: CAWTEGIPTEAFF. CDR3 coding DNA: TGTGCCTGGACAGAGGGAATTCCCACTGAAGCTTTCTTT.

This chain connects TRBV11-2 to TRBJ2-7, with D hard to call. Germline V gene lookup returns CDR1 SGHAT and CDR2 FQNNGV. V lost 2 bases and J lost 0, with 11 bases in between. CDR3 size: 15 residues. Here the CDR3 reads CASSLLEKSSYEQYF. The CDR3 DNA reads TGTGCCAGCAGCTTACTAGAAAAAAGCTCCTACGAGCAGTACTTC.